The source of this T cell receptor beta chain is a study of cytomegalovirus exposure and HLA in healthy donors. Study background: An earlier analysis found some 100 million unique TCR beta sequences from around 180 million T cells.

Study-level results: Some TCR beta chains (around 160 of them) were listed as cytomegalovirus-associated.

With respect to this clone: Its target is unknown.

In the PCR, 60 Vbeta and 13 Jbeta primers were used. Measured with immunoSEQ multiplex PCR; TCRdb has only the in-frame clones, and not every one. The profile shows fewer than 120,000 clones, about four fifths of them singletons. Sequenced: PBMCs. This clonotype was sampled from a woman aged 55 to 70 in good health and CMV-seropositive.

The CDR3 DNA is TGTGCCAGCAGTGCCAGGGGGCAGGGGATGGGCTACACCTTC. This sequence encodes CASSARGQGMGYTF. This chain connects TRBV6-1 to TRBJ1-2, with 8 bases lining up with TRBD1. Trimming removed 4 bases from V and 8 bases from J; junction bases left unmatched: 9. The CDR3 is 14 amino acids. CDR1 and CDR2 (germline): MNHNS, SASEGT.